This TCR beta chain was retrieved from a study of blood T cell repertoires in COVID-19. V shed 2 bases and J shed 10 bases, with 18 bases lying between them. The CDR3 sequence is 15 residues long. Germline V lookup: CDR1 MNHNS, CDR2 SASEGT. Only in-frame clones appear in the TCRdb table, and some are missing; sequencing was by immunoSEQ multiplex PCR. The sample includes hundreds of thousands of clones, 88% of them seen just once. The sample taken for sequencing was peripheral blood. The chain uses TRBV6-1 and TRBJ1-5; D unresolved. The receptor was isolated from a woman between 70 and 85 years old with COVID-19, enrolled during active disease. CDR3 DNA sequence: TGTGCCAGCAGTGAAAATGTCGTATCCGTTAAACCCCAGCATTTT. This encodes CASSENVVSVKPQHF.